What follows are 5 T cell receptor beta chains derived from one specimen sequenced in a study of cytomegalovirus exposure and HLA in healthy donors. The repertoire was sequenced with immunoSEQ multiplex PCR; TCRdb's copy has only in-frame clones and lacks some. The table shows about 280,000 clones, with 85% to 90% occurring only once. The source material was PBMCs. The receptors here all came from a woman under 30 in good health and CMV-seronegative.

This chain connects TRBV28 to TRBJ2-5, with D tentatively TRBD2 (6 bases). V was pared by 6 bases and J by 2 bases, with 16 bases between. The CDR3 covers 15 residues. Looked up from germline, CDR1 is MDHEN and CDR2 is SYDVKM. The CDR3 is CASRPGAGRQETQYF. CDR3 in DNA: TGTGCCAGCAGACCCGGGGCAGGGAGGCAAGAGACCCAGTACTTC.

J is TRBJ2-2 and V is TRBV9, with D perhaps TRBD2 (6 bases). V dropped 3 bases and J dropped 0 bases, with 6 bases sitting between them. Germline lookup yields CDR1 SGDLS and CDR2 YYNGEE. This CDR3 is built from 14 residues. The CDR3: CASSGGANTGELFF. CDR3 in DNA: TGTGCCAGCAGCGGGGGGGCGAACACCGGGGAGCTGTTTTTT.

This chain connects TRBV2 to TRBJ2-7, with 7 bases aligning to TRBD1. J lost 2 bases, V lost 5 bases, and 0 bases had no gene match. The CDR3 is made up of 12 amino acids. CDR1 and CDR2 from the germline V gene are SNHLY and FYNNEI. CDR3 nucleotide sequence: TGTGCCAGCAGTCAGGGGGCCTACGAGCAGTACTTC. Its translation is CASSQGAYEQYF.

The chain joins TRBV7-8 to TRBJ2-5; 12 bases fit TRBD2. The CDR3 is 16 amino acids. Trimming took 1 base from V and 4 from J; bases not matched to a gene: 4. Germline CDR1 and CDR2: SGHVS and FQNEAQ. The CDR3 loop reads CASSLGLAGVGETQYF. In DNA, the CDR3 is TGTGCCAGCAGCTTAGGACTAGCGGGAGTCGGAGAGACCCAGTACTTC.

The chain links TRBV5-1 to TRBJ2-2; 11 positions match TRBD2. Looked up from germline, CDR1 is SGHRS and CDR2 is YFSETQ. Losses at the gene ends were 3 bases for V and 4 bases for J; bases not matched to a gene: 5. The CDR3 runs 16 residues. This CDR3 is CASSWGTSGLTGELFF. Here the CDR3 DNA reads TGCGCCAGCAGCTGGGGGACTAGCGGACTCACCGGGGAGCTGTTTTTT.